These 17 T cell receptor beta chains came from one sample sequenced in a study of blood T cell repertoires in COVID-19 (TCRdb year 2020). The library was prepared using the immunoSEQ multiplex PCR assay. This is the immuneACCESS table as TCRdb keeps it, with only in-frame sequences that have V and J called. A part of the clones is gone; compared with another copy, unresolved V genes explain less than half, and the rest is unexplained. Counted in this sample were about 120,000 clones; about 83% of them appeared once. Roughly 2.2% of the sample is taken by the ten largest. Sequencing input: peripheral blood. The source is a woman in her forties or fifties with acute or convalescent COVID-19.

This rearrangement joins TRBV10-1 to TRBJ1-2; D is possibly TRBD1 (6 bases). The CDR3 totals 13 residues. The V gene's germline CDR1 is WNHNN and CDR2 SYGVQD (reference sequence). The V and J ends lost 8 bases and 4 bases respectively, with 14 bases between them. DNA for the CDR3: TGCGCCAGCCCAAAGGGGGGGAGCTATGGCTACACCTTC. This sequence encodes CASPKGGSYGYTF.

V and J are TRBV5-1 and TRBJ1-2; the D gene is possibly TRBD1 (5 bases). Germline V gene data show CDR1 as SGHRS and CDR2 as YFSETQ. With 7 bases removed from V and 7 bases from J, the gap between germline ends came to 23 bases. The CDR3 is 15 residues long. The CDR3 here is CASQDYNQPGGGYTF. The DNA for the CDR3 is TGCGCCAGCCAAGATTATAATCAGCCCGGGGGTGGCTACACCTTC.

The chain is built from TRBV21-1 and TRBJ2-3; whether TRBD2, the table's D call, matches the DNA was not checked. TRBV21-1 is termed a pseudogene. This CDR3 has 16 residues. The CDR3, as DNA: TGTGCCAGCAGCAAAGATGAGGGCCGCCACACAGATACGCAGTATTTT. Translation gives CASSKDEGRHTDTQYF.

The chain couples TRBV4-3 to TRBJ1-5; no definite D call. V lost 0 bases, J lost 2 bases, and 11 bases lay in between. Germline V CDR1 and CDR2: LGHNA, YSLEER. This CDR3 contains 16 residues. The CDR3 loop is CASSQDWLEGNQPQHF. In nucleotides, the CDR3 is TGCGCCAGCAGCCAAGATTGGTTAGAGGGCAATCAGCCCCAGCATTTT.

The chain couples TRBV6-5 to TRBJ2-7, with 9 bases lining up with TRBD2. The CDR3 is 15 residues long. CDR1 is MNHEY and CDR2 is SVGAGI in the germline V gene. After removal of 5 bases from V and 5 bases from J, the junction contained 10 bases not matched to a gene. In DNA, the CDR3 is TGTGCCAGCAGTCGGAGAGTAGCGGGAGCCCACGAGCAGTACTTC. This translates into CASSRRVAGAHEQYF.

The CDR3 is CASSDRGRANEKLFF. The DNA of the CDR3 is TGTGCCAGCAGTGACAGGGGGCGGGCTAATGAAAAACTGTTTTTT. The rearrangement links TRBV6-1 to TRBJ1-4; 8 bases are shared with TRBD1. The germline gives CDR1 MNHNS, CDR2 SASEGT. Trimming removed 3 bases from V and 3 bases from J; junction bases left unmatched: 3. CDR3 length: 15 residues.

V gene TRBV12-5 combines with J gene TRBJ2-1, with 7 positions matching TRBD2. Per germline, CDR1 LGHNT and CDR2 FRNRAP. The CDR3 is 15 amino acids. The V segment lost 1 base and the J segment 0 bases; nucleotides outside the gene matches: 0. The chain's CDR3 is CASGLGGSSYNEQFF. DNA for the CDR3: TGTGCTAGTGGTTTGGGCGGGAGCTCCTACAATGAGCAGTTCTTC.

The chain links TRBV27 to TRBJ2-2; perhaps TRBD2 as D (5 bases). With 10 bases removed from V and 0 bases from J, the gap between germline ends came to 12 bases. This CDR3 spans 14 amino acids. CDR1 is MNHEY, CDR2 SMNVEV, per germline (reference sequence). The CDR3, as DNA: TGTGCCACCCGACGGGATTCGAACACCGGGGAGCTGTTTTTT. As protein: CATRRDSNTGELFF.

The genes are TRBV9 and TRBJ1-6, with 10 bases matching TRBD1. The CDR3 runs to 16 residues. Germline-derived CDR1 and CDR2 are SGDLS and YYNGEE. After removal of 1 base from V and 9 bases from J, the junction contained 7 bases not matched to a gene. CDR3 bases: TGTGCCAGCAGCGTACGCCCGGGACAGGGGACTTCACCCCTCCACTTT. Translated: CASSVRPGQGTSPLHF.

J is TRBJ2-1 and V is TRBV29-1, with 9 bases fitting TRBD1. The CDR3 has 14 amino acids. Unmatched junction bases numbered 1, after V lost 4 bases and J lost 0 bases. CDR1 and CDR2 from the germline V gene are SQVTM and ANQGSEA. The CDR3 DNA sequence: TGCAGCGTTGGACAGGGGGGCTCCTACAATGAGCAGTTCTTC. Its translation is CSVGQGGSYNEQFF.

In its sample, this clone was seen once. CDR3 sequence reads: CAWSPRLGQLYEQYF. CDR3 DNA: TGTGCCTGGAGTCCCCGCCTAGGACAACTCTACGAGCAGTACTTC. The genes are TRBV30 and TRBJ2-7; D is possibly TRBD1 (5 bases). Germline CDR1 GTSNPN, CDR2 SVGIG (reference sequence). The CDR3 loop spans 15 amino acids. Between the trimmed V and J ends, which lost 2 bases and 3 bases, there was a span of 17 bases.

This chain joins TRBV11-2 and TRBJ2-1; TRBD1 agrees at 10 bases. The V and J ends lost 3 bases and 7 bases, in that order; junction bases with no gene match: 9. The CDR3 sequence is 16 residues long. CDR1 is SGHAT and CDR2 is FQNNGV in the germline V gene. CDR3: CASSFLRTGGGNEQFF. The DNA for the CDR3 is TGTGCCAGCAGCTTCCTCCGGACAGGGGGAGGGAATGAGCAGTTCTTC.

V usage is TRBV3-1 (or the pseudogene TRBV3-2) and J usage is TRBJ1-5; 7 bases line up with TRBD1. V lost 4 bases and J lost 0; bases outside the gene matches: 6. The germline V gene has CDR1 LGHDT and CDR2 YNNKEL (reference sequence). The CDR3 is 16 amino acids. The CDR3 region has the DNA TGTGCCAGCAGCCTAGGGACAGCGGATAGCAATCAGCCCCAGCATTTT. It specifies CASSLGTADSNQPQHF.

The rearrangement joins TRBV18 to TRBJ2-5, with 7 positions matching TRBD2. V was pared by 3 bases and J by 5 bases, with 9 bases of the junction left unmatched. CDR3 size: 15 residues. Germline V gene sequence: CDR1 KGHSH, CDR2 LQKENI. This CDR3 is CASSPLAGEVETQYF. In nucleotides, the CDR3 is TGTGCCAGCTCACCTCTGGCGGGGGAGGTCGAGACCCAGTACTTC.

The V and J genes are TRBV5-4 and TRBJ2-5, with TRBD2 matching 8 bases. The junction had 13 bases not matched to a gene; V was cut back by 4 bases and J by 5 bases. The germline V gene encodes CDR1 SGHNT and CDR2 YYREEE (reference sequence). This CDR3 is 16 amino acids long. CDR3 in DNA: TGTGCCAGCAGCCCGGAGGGGAGCGGGAGAAGGGAGACCCAGTACTTC. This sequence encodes CASSPEGSGRRETQYF.

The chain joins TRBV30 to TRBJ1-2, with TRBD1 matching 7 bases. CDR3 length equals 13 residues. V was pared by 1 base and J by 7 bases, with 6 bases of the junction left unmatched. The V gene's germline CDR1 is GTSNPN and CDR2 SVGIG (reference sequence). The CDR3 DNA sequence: TGTGCCTGGAGTGACCGACAGGGAGTTGGCTACACCTTC. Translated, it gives CAWSDRQGVGYTF.

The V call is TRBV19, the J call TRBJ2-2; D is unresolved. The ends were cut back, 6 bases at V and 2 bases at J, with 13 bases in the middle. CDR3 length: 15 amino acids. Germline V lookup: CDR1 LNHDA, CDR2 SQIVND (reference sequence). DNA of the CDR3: TGTGCCAGTAGCCCTAAACGGGTTAACACCGGGGAGCTGTTTTTT. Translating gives CASSPKRVNTGELFF. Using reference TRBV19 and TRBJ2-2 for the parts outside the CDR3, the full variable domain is DGGITQSPKYLFRKEGQNVTLSCEQNLNHDAMYWYRQDPGQGLRLIYYSQIVNDFQKGDIAEGYSVSREKKESFPLTVTSAQKNPTAFYLCASSPKRVNTGELFFGEGSRLTVL.